This T cell receptor (beta chain) emerged from a study of T-cell reconstitution after alpha-beta-depleted transplantation in children. The CDR3 contains 16 residues. The V gene's germline CDR1 is SGDLS and CDR2 YYNGEE. Trimming left V 4 bases short and J 0 bases short, with 17 bases between. TCRbeta library preparation incorporated unique molecular identifiers. TCRdb analysed the PCR reads with MiXCR anew, one entry per CDR3 protein. This table has about 540,000 distinct CDR3 sequences, 18% appearing once. This clonotype showed up just a few times. The TCR comes from a human donor who donated a stem cell graft to a child with acute lymphoblastic leukemia. This material consisted of PBMCs from the stem cell graft donor, taken from the stem cell graft. The chain is built from TRBV9 and TRBJ2-7, with D tentatively TRBD1 (6 bases). The DNA for the CDR3 is TGTGCCAGCAGCACGCCGAAGACAGGAGCCTCCTACGAGCAGTACTTC. Residues: CASSTPKTGASYEQYF.